Listed below are T cell receptor beta chains from one sample, sequenced in a study of response to subunit inactivated influenza vaccine. TCRdb independently ran MiXCR on the RT-PCR reads; one entry per CDR3 protein. The sample carries about 530,000 distinct CDR3 sequences, 10% to 15% recorded once. Specimen: PBMCs from blood, collected 40 to 50 days after vaccination. The receptor source for this set is a man aged 50-59 years who received an inactivated influenza vaccine. Both conserved end residues are trimmed from each CDR3.

CDR3: ASRRDRGDQPQH
length: 12
J: TRBJ1-5
V: TRBV6-2/TRBV6-3

CDR3: ASSSGGKTQY
length: 10
J: TRBJ2-5
V: TRBV6-5

CDR3: ASSGGLSTDTQY
length: 12
J: TRBJ2-3
V: TRBV9

CDR3: SVDSSGTGELF
length: 11
J: TRBJ2-2
V: TRBV29-1

CDR3: ASSGYTGEQF
length: 10
J: TRBJ2-1
V: TRBV25-1

CDR3: ASSLGVRSTGELF
length: 13
J: TRBJ2-2
V: TRBV5-1

CDR3: ASRPGQANSPLH
length: 12
J: TRBJ1-6
V: TRBV2

CDR3: ASSFFFGNLQNTGELF
length: 16
J: TRBJ2-2
V: TRBV5-1

CDR3: ASSLARLAGGMEQY
length: 14
J: TRBJ2-7
V: TRBV7-8

CDR3: ASSALGGGSRNEQF
length: 14
J: TRBJ2-1
V: TRBV6-1

CDR3: AISESTGISQPQH
length: 13
J: TRBJ1-5
V: TRBV10-3

CDR3: AISQRGGSSGELF
length: 13
J: TRBJ2-2
V: TRBV10-3

CDR3: ASGRWYEQY
length: 9
J: TRBJ2-7
V: TRBV7-2

CDR3: ASSLVIGGVTDTQY
length: 14
J: TRBJ2-3
V: TRBV5-1

CDR3: ASSWDRRYEQY
length: 11
J: TRBJ2-7
V: TRBV5-1

CDR3: ASSLGTSGQY
length: 10
J: TRBJ2-4
V: TRBV11-2

CDR3: ASSFIYSNQPQH
length: 12
J: TRBJ1-5
V: TRBV12-3/TRBV12-4

CDR3: ASSTGTSAALPSTDTQY
length: 17
J: TRBJ2-3
V: TRBV6-1

CDR3: ASSYSSAGDVNTQY
length: 14
J: TRBJ2-3
V: TRBV6-5

CDR3: ASSLGVRQGRDTQY
length: 14
J: TRBJ2-3
V: TRBV11-2

CDR3: ASSYSPRGYGYT
length: 12
J: TRBJ1-2
V: TRBV6-5

CDR3: ASSLREGSYNEQF
length: 13
J: TRBJ2-1
V: TRBV6-5

CDR3: SVGEAYGYT
length: 9
J: TRBJ1-2
V: TRBV29-1